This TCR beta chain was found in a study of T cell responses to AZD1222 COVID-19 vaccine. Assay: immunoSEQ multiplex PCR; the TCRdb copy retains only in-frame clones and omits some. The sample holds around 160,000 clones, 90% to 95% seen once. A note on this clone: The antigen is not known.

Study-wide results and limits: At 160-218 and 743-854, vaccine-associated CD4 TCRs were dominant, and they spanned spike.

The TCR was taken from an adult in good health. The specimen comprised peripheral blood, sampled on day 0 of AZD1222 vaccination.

Here the CDR3 DNA reads TGTGCCAGCAGCTTGGGTCGAGGGATGGGGAACACTGAAGCTTTCTTT. Encoded protein: CASSLGRGMGNTEAFF. This chain links TRBV7-2 with TRBJ1-1; no clear D. The CDR3 is 16 residues long. Germline assignment: CDR1 SGHTA and CDR2 FQGNSA. The V and J ends lost 3 bases and 1 base respectively, with 15 bases between them.